Listed below are T cell receptor beta chains from one sample, sequenced in a study of blood T cell repertoires in COVID-19. The protocol was immunoSEQ multiplex PCR, while the TCRdb copy is restricted to in-frame clones and leaves out a portion. The data hold roughly 310,000 clones, with around nine tenths observed a single time. Specimen: peripheral blood. These receptors were taken from a woman aged 50 to 60 with active or convalescent COVID-19. Each CDR3 is given without its conserved first and last residue. Each record gives: V gene, J gene, CDR3 protein.

v_gene: TRBV28
j_gene: TRBJ1-1
CDR3aa: ASSGSGISGAF

v_gene: TRBV5-1
j_gene: TRBJ2-3
CDR3aa: ASSLVPSGFTDTQY

v_gene: TRBV11-2
j_gene: TRBJ1-1
CDR3aa: ASSLGGQGGTEAF

v_gene: TRBV6-1
j_gene: TRBJ2-3
CDR3aa: ASSEWLAGGTDTQY

v_gene: TRBV3-1/TRBV3-2
j_gene: TRBJ2-5
CDR3aa: ASSIRDRRQETQY

v_gene: TRBV6-6
j_gene: TRBJ2-1
CDR3aa: ASSSLSGIPYNEQF

v_gene: TRBV6-2/TRBV6-3
j_gene: TRBJ1-5
CDR3aa: ASSYSRRVNSNQPQH

v_gene: TRBV19
j_gene: NA
CDR3aa: ASSIPGGIQY

v_gene: TRBV4-1
j_gene: TRBJ2-5
CDR3aa: ASSQSYQETQY

v_gene: TRBV30
j_gene: TRBJ2-7
CDR3aa: AWSVVGVKSYEQY

v_gene: TRBV24-1
j_gene: TRBJ2-2
CDR3aa: ATSGLAGGYTGELF

v_gene: TRBV30
j_gene: TRBJ1-5
CDR3aa: AWRDRVGQPQH

v_gene: TRBV3-1/TRBV3-2
j_gene: TRBJ1-2
CDR3aa: ASSDTTNRGLDGYT

v_gene: TRBV6-2/TRBV6-3
j_gene: TRBJ2-5
CDR3aa: ASSYGSRAETQY

v_gene: TRBV10-3
j_gene: TRBJ2-2
CDR3aa: AISSGQGGNLVATGELF

v_gene: TRBV24-1
j_gene: TRBJ2-3
CDR3aa: ATSENPGGDTQY

v_gene: TRBV7-9
j_gene: TRBJ1-2
CDR3aa: ASRQGAEGYT

v_gene: TRBV20-1
j_gene: TRBJ1-1
CDR3aa: SASGEIEAF

v_gene: TRBV6-5
j_gene: TRBJ2-1
CDR3aa: ASSYPFSGKEKEQF

v_gene: TRBV29-1
j_gene: TRBJ2-1
CDR3aa: SVVEYNEQF

v_gene: TRBV7-9
j_gene: TRBJ2-7
CDR3aa: ASSPQQGDYEQY

v_gene: TRBV30
j_gene: TRBJ1-5
CDR3aa: AWSPRGQGGNQPQH